This entry features one T cell receptor (beta chain) sequence. The sample is drawn from a study of T cell repertoires in cytomegalovirus infection. At the level of the study: Carrying CMV and the relevant HLA type showed in public TCR beta signatures.

From the reads, TCRdb called clonotypes with MiXCR, one entry per CDR3 protein. The table lists approximately 630,000 distinct CDR3 sequences, approximately 24% of them singletons. V gave up 3 bases and J gave up 1 base, with 12 bases separating them. This CDR3 has 14 amino acids. Germline CDR1 is SQVTM and CDR2 is ANQGSEA. The chain couples TRBV29-1 to TRBJ2-5; TRBD1 is a possible D gene (5 bases). This clonotype was obtained from a human donor in good health (CMV status not recorded). Some clones in this sample may be carry-over from other donors' samples. Sequenced sample: CD8+ T cells from PBMCs. In DNA, the CDR3 is TGCAGCGTTGACCCGACAGCCTCCCAAGAGACCCAGTACTTC. Amino acid sequence: CSVDPTASQETQYF.